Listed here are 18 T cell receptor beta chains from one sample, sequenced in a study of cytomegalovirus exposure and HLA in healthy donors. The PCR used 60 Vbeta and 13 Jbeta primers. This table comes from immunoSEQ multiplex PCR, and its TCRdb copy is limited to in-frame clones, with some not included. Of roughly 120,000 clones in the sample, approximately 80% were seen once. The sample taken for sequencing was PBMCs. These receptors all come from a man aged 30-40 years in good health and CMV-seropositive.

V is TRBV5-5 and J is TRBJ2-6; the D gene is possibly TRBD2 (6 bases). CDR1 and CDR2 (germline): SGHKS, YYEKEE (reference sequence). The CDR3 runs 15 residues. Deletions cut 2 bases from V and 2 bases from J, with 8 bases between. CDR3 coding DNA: TGTGCCAGCAGCTTTACGGGGGCTGGGGCCAACGTCCTGACTTTC. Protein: CASSFTGAGANVLTF. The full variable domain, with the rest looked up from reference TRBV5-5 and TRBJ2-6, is DAGVTQSPTHLIKTRGQQVTLRCSPISGHKSVSWYQQVLGQGPQFIFQYYEKEERGRGNFPDRFSARQFPNYSSELNVNALLLGDSALYLCASSFTGAGANVLTFGAGSRLTVL.

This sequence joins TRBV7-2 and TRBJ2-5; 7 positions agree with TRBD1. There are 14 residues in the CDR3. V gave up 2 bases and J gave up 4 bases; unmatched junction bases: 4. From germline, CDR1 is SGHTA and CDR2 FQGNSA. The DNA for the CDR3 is TGTGCCAGCAGCTTATTACAGGGGCGAGAGACCCAGTACTTC. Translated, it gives CASSLLQGRETQYF. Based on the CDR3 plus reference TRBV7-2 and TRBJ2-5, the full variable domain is GAGVSQSPSNKVTEKGKDVELRCDPISGHTALYWYRQSLGQGLEFLIYFQGNSAPDKSGLPSDRFSAERTGGSVSTLTIQRTQQEDSAVYLCASSLLQGRETQYFGPGTRLLVL.

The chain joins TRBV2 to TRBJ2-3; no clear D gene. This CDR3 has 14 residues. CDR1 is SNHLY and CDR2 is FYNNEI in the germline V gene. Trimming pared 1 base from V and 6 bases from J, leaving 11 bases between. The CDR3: CASSEETNGDTQYF. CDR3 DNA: TGTGCCAGCAGTGAAGAAACTAACGGCGATACGCAGTATTTT.

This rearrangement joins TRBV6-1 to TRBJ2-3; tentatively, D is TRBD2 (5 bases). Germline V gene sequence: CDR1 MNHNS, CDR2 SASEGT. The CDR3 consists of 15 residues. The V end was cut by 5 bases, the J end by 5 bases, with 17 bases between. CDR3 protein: CASSPTRKIGDTQYF. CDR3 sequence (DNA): TGTGCCAGCAGTCCCACTAGAAAGATTGGAGATACGCAGTATTTT.

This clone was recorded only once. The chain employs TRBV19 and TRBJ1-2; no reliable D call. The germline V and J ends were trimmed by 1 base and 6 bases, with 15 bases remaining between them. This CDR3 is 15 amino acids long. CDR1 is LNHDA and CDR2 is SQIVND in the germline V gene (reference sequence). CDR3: CASSIVVEGTHGYTF. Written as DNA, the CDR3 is TGTGCCAGTAGTATAGTCGTGGAGGGAACCCATGGCTACACCTTC.

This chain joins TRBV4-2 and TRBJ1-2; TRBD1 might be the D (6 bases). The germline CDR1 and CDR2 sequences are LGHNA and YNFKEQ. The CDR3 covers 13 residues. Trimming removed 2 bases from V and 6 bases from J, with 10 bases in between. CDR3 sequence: CASSQNHRDGYTF. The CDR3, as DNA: TGTGCCAGCAGCCAAAATCACAGGGATGGCTACACCTTC.

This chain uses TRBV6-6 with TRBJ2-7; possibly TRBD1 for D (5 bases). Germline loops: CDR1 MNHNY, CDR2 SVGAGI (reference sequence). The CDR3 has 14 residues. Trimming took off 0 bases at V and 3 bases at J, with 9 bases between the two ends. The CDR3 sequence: CASSYSGVYYEQYF. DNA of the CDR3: TGTGCCAGCAGTTACTCAGGGGTTTACTACGAGCAGTACTTC.

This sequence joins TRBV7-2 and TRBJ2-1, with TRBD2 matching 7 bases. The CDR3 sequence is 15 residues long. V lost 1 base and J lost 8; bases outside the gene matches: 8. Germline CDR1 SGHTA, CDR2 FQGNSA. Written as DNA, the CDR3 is TGTGCCAGCAGCTTAGGGATCGGGGCGGGGGATGAGCAGTTCTTC. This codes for CASSLGIGAGDEQFF.

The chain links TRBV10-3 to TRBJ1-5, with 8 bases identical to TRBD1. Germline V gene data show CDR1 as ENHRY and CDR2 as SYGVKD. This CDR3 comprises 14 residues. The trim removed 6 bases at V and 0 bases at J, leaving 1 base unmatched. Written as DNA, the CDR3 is TGTGCCATCAGGGGGACAGGTAGCAATCAGCCCCAGCATTTT. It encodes CAIRGTGSNQPQHF.

The CDR3 nucleotides read TGTGCCAGCTCAGCACGAACGGGACTCGCCTACGAGCAGTACTTC. Translation: CASSARTGLAYEQYF. The chain links TRBV18 to TRBJ2-7; perhaps TRBD2 as D (6 bases). The CDR3 has 15 residues. V lost 5 bases, J lost 2 bases, and 16 bases lay in between. The germline V gene encodes CDR1 KGHSH and CDR2 LQKENI.

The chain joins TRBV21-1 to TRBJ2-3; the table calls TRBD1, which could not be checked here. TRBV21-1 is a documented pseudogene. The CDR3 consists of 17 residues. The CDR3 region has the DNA TGTGCCAGCACCTTACTAACTTCTCACAGGGGCACAGATACGCAGTATTTT. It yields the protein CASTLLTSHRGTDTQYF.

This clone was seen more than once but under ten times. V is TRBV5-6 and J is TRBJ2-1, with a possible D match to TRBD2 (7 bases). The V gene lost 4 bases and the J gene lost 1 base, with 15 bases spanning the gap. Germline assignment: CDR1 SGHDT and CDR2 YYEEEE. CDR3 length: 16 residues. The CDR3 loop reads CASSRTRGGSYNEQFF. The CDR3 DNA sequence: TGTGCCAGCAGCCGGACTAGGGGGGGATCCTACAATGAGCAGTTCTTC.

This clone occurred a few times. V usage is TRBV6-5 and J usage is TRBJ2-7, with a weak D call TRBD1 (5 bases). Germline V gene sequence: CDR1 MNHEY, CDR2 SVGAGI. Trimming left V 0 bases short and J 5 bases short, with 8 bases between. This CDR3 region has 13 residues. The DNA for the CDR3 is TGTGCCAGCAGTTACTCAGGGGCCCACGAGCAGTACTTC. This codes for CASSYSGAHEQYF.

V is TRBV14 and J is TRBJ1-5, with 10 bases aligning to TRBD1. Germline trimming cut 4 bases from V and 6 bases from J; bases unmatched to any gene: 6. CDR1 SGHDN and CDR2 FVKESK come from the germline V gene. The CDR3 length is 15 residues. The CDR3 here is CASSPGTGAGQPQHF. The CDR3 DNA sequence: TGTGCCAGCAGCCCTGGGACAGGGGCGGGTCAGCCCCAGCATTTT.

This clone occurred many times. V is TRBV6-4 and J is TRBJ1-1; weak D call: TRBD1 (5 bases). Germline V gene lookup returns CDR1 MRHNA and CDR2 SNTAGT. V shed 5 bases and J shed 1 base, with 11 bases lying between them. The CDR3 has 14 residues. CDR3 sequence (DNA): TGTGCCAGCAGTAGTGGGACTGGGAACACTGAAGCTTTCTTT. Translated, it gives CASSSGTGNTEAFF.

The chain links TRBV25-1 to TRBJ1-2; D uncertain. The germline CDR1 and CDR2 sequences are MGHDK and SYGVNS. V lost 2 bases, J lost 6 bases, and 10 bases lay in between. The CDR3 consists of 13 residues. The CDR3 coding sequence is TGTGCCAGCAGTGAAACCCTCCGGGATGGCTACACCTTC. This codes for CASSETLRDGYTF.

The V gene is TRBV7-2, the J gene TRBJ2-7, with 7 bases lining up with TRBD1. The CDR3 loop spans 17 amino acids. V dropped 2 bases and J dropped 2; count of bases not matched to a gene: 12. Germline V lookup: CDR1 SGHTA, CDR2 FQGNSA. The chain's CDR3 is CASSLLIGTENAYEQYF. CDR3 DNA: TGTGCCAGCAGCTTACTCATAGGGACAGAGAACGCCTACGAGCAGTACTTC.

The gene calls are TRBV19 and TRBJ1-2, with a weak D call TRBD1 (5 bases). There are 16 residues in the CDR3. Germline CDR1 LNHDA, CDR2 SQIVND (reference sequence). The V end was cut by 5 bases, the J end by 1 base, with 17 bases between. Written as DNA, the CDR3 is TGTGCCAGTAGTCCCCAGGGCGCAGGCCTTAACTATGGCTACACCTTC. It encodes CASSPQGAGLNYGYTF.